The subject of this entry is one TCR beta chain. This specimen comes from a study of blood T cell repertoires in COVID-19. The wider study: Italy, Spain and the United States were the sources of the convalescent and acute COVID-19 samples. In each case, the material was cDNA or gDNA derived from T cells, B-cell-depleted T cells, or PBMCs.

Original methodology: It was from reference gene primer amplification that nucleated cell counts were estimated. Assay: immunoSEQ multiplex PCR; the TCRdb copy retains only in-frame clones and omits some. From that table come the V and J calls and clone size; the DNA was used to work out D and trimming. Found here are 150,000 to 200,000 clones, around 89% of them singletons; the top ten hold approximately 4.5%. J gave up 3 bases and V 3 bases, and 3 bases lay outside the gene matches. The CDR3 length is 13 residues. The germline gives CDR1 SGDLS, CDR2 YYNGEE. The source of this sequence is a human donor in a cohort sampled during active COVID-19. Sequences were obtained from peripheral blood. The rearrangement joins TRBV9 to TRBJ2-7; TRBD1 matches 7 bases. As DNA, the CDR3 is TGTGCCAGCAGCGCCGGGACAGACTACGAGCAGTACTTC. It translates to CASSAGTDYEQYF. The full variable domain, rest sourced from reference TRBV9 and TRBJ2-7, is DSGVTQTPKHLITATGQRVTLRCSPRSGDLSVYWYQQSLDQGLQFLIQYYNGEERAKGNILERFSAQQFPDLHSELNLSSLELGDSALYFCASSAGTDYEQYFGPGTRLTVT.